The TCR beta chain described here comes from a study of long-term antiretroviral therapy in people with HIV. The CDR3 runs to 17 residues. Germline values: CDR1 LNHDA, CDR2 SQIVND (reference sequence). V shed 1 base, J shed 3 bases, and the junction held 8 bases outside the gene matches. Version v3.0 of the immunoSEQ assay ran at survey level. Generated by immunoSEQ multiplex PCR, the TCRdb table keeps only in-frame clones and is missing some. The sample records 20,000 to 25,000 clones, around three quarters being singletons. The source was unsorted PBMCs, collected 0.5 years after starting antiretroviral therapy. The rearrangement uses TRBV19 and TRBJ1-1; 10 positions match TRBD1. The receptor was isolated from a woman between 40 and 55 years old with HIV. The CDR3 sequence is CASSIVRDRGRDTEAFF. The CDR3 DNA follows: TGTGCCAGTAGTATAGTTCGGGACAGGGGACGGGACACTGAAGCTTTCTTT.